The clone carrying this TCR beta chain was counted many times. The antigen is unknown. These data belong to a study of early T cells in non-severe SARS-CoV-2 infection. General study points: Private and CD4 specificities were missed by VDJdb matching, which favored anti-spike CD8 responses.

V lost 5 bases and J 0 bases, leaving 17 bases between the germline ends. CDR3 length: 16 amino acids. Germline V lookup: CDR1 SEHNR, CDR2 FQNEAQ (reference sequence). Individual cDNA molecules received unique molecular identifiers. One entry per CDR3 protein results from TCRdb running MiXCR on the 5' RACE reads. The table lists approximately 43,000 distinct CDR3 sequences, roughly 6.6% of them singletons. This TCR derives from an adult who was a healthcare worker with PCR-confirmed SARS-CoV-2 infection or an uninfected control (not recorded which). What was sequenced was whole blood. The V call is TRBV7-9, the J call TRBJ2-7; D unresolved. The CDR3 nucleotides read TGTGCCAGCAGCGGGAATATCTCGCGCAGCTCCTACGAGCAGTACTTC. Its protein is CASSGNISRSSYEQYF.